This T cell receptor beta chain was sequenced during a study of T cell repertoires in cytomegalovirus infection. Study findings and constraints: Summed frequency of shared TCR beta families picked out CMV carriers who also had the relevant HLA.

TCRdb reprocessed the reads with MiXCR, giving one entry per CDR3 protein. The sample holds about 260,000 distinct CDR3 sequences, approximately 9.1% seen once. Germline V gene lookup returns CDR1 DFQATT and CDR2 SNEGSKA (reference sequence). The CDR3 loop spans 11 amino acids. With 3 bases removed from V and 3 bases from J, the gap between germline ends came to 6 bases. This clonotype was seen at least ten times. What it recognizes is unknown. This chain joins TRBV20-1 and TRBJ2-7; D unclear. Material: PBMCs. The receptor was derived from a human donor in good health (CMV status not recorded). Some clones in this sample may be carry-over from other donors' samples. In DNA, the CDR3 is TGCAGTGCTAGTCTTGGCTACGAGCAGTACTTC. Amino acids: CSASLGYEQYF.